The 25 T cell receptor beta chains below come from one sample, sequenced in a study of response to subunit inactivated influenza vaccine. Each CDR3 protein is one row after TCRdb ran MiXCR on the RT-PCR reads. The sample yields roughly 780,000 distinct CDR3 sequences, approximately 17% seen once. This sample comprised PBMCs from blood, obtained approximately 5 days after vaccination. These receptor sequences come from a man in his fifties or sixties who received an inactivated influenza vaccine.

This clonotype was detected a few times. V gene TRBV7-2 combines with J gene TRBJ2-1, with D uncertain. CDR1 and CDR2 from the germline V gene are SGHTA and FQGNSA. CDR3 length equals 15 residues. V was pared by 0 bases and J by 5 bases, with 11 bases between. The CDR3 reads CASSLAVFADNEQFF. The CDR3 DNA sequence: TGTGCCAGCAGCTTAGCGGTCTTTGCCGACAATGAGCAGTTCTTC.

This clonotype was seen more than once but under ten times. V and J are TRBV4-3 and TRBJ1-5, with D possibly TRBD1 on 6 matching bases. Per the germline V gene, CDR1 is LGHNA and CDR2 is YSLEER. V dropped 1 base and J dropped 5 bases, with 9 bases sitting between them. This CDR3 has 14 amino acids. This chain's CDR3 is CASSQVQGHQPQHF. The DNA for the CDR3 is TGCGCCAGCAGCCAAGTACAGGGTCATCAGCCCCAGCATTTT.

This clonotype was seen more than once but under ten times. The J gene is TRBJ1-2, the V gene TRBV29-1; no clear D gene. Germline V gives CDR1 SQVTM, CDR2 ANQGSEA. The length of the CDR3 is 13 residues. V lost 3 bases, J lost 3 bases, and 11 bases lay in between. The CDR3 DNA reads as TGCAGCGTTGACGCTCGGACTCACTATGGCTACACCTTC. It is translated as CSVDARTHYGYTF.

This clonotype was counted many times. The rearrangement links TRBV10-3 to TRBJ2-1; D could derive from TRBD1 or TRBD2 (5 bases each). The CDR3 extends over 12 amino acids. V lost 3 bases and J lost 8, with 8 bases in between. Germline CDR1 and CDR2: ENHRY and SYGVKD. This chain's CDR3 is CAISEWGYEQFF. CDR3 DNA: TGTGCCATCAGTGAATGGGGGTATGAGCAGTTCTTC.

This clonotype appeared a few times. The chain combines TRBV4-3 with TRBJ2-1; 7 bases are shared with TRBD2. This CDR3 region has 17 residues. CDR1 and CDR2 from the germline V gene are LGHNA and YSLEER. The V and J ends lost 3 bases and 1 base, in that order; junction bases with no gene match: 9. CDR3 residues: CASSQGLGRDSYNEQFF. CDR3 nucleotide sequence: TGCGCCAGCAGCCAGGGGCTGGGGAGGGATTCCTACAATGAGCAGTTCTTC.

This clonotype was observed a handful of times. In DNA, the CDR3 is TGCAGTGCGGCCGGACAGTATAGCAATCAGCCCCAGCATTTT. Amino acids: CSAAGQYSNQPQHF. The chain joins TRBV20-1 to TRBJ1-5; D is possibly TRBD1 (6 bases). V was clipped by 6 bases and J by 0 bases, with 12 bases between them. Germline values: CDR1 DFQATT, CDR2 SNEGSKA (reference sequence). The CDR3 spans 14 residues.

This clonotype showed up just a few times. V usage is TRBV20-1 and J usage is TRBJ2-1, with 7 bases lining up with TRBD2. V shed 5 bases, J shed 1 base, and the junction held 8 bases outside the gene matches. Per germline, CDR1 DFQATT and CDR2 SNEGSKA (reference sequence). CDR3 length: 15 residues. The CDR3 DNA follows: TGCAGTGCTGCCCAGCGGGGCCTTTCCTACAATGAGCAGTTCTTC. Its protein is CSAAQRGLSYNEQFF.

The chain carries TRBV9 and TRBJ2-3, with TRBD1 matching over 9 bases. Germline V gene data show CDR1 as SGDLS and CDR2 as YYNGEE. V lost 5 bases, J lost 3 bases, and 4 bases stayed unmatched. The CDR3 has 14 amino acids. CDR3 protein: CASSGTGLTDTQYF. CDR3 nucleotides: TGTGCCAGCAGTGGGACAGGGCTTACAGATACGCAGTATTTT.

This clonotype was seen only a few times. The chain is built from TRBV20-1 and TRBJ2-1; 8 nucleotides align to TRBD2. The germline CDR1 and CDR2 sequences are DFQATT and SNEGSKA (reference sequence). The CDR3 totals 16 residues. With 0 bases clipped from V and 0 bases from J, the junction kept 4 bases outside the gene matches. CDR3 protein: CSARDPGTSSYNEQFF. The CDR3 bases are TGCAGTGCTAGAGATCCCGGGACTAGCTCCTACAATGAGCAGTTCTTC.

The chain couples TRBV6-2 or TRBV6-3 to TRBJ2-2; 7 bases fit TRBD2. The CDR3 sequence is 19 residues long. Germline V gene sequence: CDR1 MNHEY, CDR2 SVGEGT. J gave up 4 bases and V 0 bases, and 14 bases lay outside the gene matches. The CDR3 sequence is CASSYSTIVRESGTGELFF. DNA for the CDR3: TGTGCCAGCAGTTACTCGACAATCGTGCGGGAGTCCGGCACCGGGGAGCTGTTTTTT.

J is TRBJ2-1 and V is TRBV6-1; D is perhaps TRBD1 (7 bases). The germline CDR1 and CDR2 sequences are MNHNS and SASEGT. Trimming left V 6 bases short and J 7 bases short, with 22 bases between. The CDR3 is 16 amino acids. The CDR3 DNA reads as TGTGCCAGCAGGTGGACAGGTAACAGGGGAGGAAATGAGCAGTTCTTC. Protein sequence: CASRWTGNRGGNEQFF.

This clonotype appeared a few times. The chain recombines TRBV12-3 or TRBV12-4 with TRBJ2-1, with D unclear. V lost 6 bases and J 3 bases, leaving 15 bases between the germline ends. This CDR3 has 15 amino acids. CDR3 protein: CASSQLSPDYNEQFF. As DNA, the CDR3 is TGTGCCAGCAGCCAGTTATCCCCGGACTACAATGAGCAGTTCTTC.

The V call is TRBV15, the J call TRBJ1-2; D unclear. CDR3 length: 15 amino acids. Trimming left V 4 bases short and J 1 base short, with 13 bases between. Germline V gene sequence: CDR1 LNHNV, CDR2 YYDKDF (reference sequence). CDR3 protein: CATSIAVGSNYGYTF. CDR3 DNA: TGTGCCACCAGCATAGCCGTAGGGAGTAACTATGGCTACACCTTC.

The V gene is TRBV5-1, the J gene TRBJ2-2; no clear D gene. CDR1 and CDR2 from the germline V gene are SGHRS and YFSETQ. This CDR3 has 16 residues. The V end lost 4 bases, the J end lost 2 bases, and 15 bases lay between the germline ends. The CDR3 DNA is TGCGCCAGCAGCCCGGCTCACCTCTTAAACACCGGGGAGCTGTTTTTT. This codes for CASSPAHLLNTGELFF.

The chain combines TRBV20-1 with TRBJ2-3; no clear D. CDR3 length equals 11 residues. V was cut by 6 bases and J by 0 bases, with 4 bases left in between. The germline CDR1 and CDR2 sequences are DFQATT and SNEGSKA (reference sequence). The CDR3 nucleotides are TGCAGTGCGACTAGCACAGATACGCAGTATTTT. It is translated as CSATSTDTQYF.

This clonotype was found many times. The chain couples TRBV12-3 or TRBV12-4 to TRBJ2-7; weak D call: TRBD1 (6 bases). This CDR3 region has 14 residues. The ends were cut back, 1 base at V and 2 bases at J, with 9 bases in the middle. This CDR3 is CASSLGWTAYEQYF. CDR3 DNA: TGTGCCAGCAGTTTAGGCTGGACAGCCTACGAGCAGTACTTC.

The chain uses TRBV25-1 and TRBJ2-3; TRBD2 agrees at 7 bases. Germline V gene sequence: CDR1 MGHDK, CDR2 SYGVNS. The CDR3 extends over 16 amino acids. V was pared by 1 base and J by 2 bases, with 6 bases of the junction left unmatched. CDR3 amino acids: CASSESPSGYTDTQYF. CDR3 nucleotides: TGTGCCAGCAGTGAATCGCCTAGCGGTTACACAGATACGCAGTATTTT.

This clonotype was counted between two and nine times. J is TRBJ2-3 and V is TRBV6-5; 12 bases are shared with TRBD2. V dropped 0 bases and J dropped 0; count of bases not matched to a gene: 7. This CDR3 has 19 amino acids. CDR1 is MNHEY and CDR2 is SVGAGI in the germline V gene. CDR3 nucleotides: TGTGCCAGCAGTTACTCGATACTAGCGGGGGGTTCTAGCACAGATACGCAGTATTTT. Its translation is CASSYSILAGGSSTDTQYF.

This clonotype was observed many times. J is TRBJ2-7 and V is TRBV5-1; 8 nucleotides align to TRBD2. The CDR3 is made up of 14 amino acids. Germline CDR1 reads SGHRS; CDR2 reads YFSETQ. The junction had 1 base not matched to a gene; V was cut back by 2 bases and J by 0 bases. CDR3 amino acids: CASSFRGGSYEQYF. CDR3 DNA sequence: TGCGCCAGCAGCTTTCGGGGGGGCTCCTACGAGCAGTACTTC.

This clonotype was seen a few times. CDR3 coding DNA: TGTGCCAGCAGCTCCGACAGTAACCGAGGCGAAAAACTGTTTTTT. It is translated as CASSSDSNRGEKLFF. V is TRBV5-5 and J is TRBJ1-4; D may be TRBD1 (5 bases). Germline values: CDR1 SGHKS, CDR2 YYEKEE (reference sequence). The CDR3 loop spans 15 amino acids. The V end was cut by 3 bases, the J end by 8 bases, with 17 bases between. The variable domain in full, completed from reference TRBV5-5 and TRBJ1-4, reads DAGVTQSPTHLIKTRGQQVTLRCSPISGHKSVSWYQQVLGQGPQFIFQYYEKEERGRGNFPDRFSARQFPNYSSELNVNALLLGDSALYLCASSSDSNRGEKLFFGSGTQLSVL.

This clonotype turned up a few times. The CDR3 region has the DNA TGTGCCAGCAGTTACTCGTCTAGCGGCAATGAGCAGTTCTTC. Its translation is CASSYSSSGNEQFF. This chain links TRBV6-2 or TRBV6-3 with TRBJ2-1, with TRBD2 matching over 7 bases. Germline CDR1 MNHEY, CDR2 SVGEGT. Trimming took 0 bases from V and 6 from J; bases not matched to a gene: 2. This CDR3 is 14 amino acids long.

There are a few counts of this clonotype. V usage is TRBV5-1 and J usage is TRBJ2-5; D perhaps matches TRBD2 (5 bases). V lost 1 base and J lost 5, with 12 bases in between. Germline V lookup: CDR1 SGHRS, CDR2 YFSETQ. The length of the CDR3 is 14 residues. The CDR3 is CASSLSLGVETQYF. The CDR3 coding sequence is TGCGCCAGCAGCTTGTCTCTGGGAGTGGAGACCCAGTACTTC.

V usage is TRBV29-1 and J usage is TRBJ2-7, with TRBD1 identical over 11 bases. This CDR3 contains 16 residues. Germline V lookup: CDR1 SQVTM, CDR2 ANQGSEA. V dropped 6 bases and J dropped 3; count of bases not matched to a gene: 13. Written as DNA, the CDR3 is TGCAGCGTACTCCCCGGGACAGGGGGAGAAGGCTACGAGCAGTACTTC. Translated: CSVLPGTGGEGYEQYF.

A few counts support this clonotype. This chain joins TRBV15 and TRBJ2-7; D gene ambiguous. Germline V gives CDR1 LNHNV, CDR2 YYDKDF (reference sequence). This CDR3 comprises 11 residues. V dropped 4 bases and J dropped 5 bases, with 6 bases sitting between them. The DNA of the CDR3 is TGTGCCACCAGCAAAAGCCACGAGCAGTACTTC. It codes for CATSKSHEQYF.

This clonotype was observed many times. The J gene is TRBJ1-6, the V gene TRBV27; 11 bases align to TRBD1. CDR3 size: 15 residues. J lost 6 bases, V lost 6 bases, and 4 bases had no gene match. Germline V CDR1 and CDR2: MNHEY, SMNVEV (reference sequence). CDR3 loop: CASRRTGGFNSPLHF. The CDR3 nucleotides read TGTGCCAGCAGGAGGACAGGGGGCTTTAATTCACCCCTCCACTTT.